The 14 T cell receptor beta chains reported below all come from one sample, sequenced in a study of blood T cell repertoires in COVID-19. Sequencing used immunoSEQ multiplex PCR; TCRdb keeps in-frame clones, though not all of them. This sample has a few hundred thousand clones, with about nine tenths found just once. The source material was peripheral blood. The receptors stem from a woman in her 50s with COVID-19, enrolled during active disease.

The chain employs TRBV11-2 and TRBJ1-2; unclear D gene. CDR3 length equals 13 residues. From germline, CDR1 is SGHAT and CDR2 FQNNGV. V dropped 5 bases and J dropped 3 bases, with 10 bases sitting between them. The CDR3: CASSARGDYGYTF. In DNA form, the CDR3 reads TGTGCCAGCAGCGCCCGCGGTGACTATGGCTACACCTTC.

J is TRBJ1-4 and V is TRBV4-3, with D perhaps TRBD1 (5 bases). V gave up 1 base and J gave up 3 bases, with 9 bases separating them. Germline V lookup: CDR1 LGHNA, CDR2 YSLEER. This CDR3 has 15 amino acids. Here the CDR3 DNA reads TGCGCCAGCAGCCAAGGGAGGGGCCCTAATGAAAAACTGTTTTTT. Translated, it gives CASSQGRGPNEKLFF.

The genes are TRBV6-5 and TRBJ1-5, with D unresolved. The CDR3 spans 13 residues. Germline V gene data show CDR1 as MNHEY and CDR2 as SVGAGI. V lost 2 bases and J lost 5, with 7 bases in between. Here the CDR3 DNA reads TGTGCCAGCAGTTACACGAGGGATCAGCCCCAGCATTTT. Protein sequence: CASSYTRDQPQHF.

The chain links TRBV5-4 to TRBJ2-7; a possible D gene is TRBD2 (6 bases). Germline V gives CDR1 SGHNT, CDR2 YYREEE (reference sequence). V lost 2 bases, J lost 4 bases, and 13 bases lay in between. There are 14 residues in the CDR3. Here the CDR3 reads CASSLGAGPYEQYF. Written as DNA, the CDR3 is TGTGCCAGCAGCTTAGGAGCGGGTCCGTACGAGCAGTACTTC. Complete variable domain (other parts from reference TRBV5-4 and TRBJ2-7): ETGVTQSPTHLIKTRGQQVTLRCSSQSGHNTVSWYQQALGQGPQFIFQYYREEENGRGNFPPRFSGLQFPNYSSELNVNALELDDSALYLCASSLGAGPYEQYFGPGTRLTVT.

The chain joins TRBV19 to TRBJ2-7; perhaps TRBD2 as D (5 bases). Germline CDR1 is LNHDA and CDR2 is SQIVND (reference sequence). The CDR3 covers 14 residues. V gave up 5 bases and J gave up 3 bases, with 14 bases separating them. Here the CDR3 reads CASSPGSGGYEQYF. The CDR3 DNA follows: TGTGCCAGTAGTCCTGGGAGCGGAGGCTACGAGCAGTACTTC.

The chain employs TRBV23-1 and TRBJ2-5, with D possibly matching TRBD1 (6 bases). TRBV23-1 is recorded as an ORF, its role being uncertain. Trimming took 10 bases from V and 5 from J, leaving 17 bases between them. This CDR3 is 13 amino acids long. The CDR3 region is CAIPGHREETQYF. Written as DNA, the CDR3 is TGCGCCATCCCTGGACACAGGGAGGAGACCCAGTACTTC.

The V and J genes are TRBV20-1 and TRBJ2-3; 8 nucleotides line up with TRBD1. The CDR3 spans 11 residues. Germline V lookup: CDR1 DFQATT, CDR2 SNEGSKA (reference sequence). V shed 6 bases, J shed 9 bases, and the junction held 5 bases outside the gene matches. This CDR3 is CSAPDRATQYF. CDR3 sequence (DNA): TGCAGTGCCCCGGACAGGGCGACGCAGTATTTT.

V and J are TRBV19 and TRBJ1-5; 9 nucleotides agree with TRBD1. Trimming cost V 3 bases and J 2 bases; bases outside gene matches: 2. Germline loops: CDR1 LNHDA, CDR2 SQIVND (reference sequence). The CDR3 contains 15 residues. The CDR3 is CASSMGQGRNQPQHF. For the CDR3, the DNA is TGTGCCAGTAGTATGGGACAGGGTCGCAATCAGCCCCAGCATTTT.

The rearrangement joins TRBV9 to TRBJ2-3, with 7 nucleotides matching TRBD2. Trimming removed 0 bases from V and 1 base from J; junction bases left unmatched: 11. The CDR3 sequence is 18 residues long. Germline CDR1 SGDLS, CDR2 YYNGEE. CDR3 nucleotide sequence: TGTGCCAGCAGCGTAGGCGGGGGTATCGCCCTTGGCACAGATACGCAGTATTTT. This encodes CASSVGGGIALGTDTQYF.

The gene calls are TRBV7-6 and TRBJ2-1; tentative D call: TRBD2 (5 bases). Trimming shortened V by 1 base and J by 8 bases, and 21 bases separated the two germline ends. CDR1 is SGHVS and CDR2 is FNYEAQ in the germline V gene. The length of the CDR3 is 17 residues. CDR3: CASSLGATIYSVDEQFF. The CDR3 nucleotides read TGTGCCAGCAGCTTAGGGGCGACTATTTACTCGGTGGATGAGCAGTTCTTC.

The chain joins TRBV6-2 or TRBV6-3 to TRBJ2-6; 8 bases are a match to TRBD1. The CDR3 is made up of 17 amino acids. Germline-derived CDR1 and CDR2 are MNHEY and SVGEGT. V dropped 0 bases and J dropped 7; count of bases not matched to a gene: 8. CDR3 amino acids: CASSYSDRAGTANVLTF. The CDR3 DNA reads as TGTGCCAGCAGTTACTCGGACAGGGCCGGTACAGCCAACGTCCTGACTTTC.

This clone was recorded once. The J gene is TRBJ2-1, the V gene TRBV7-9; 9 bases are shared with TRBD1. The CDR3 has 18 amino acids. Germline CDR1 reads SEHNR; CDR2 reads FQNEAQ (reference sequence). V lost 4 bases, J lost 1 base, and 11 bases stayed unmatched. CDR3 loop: CASSYLLGQGRSYNEQFF. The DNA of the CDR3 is TGTGCCAGCAGCTACCTATTGGGACAGGGCCGTTCCTACAATGAGCAGTTCTTC.

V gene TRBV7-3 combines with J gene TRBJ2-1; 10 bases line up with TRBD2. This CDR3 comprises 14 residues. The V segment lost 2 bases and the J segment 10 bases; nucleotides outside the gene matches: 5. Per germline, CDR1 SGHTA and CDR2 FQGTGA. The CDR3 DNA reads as TGTGCCAGCAGCTTACTAGCGGGAGTGGGGGAGCAGTTCTTC. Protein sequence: CASSLLAGVGEQFF.

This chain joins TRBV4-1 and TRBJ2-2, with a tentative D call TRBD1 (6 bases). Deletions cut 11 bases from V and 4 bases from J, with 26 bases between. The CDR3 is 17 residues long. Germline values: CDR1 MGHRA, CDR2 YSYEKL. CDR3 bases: TGCGCCGGAAGCTCGGGACCCAACAGGGTCGGCACCGGGGAGCTGTTTTTT. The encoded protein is CAGSSGPNRVGTGELFF.